The 13 T cell receptor beta chains in this list originate from one sample, sequenced in a study of T cells in Graves' hyperthyroidism and ophthalmopathy. The source material, RNA transcripts, was used to amplify TCR beta CDR3 regions. The TCR CDR3 was amplified in a first-round RT-PCR using the HTBI primer set. From the multiplex PCR reads, TCRdb called clonotypes with MiXCR, one entry per CDR3 protein. Of about 400,000 distinct CDR3 sequences in the sample, 14% to 15% were seen once. Sequenced sample: blood. The source of these receptors is a woman aged 25 to 39 with Graves' hyperthyroidism.

This chain connects TRBV7-6 to TRBJ1-4, with a tentative D call TRBD1 (6 bases). Germline CDR1 reads SGHVS; CDR2 reads FNYEAQ. The V gene lost 5 bases and the J gene lost 7 bases, with 14 bases spanning the gap. The CDR3 is 14 amino acids. The CDR3, as DNA: TGTGCCAGCAGCCGTATAACAGGGTTTGAAAAACTGTTTTTT. It specifies CASSRITGFEKLFF.

The chain carries TRBV29-1 and TRBJ2-2; 14 bases align to TRBD2. This CDR3 comprises 17 residues. Germline lookup yields CDR1 SQVTM and CDR2 ANQGSEA. The V and J ends lost 0 bases and 3 bases, in that order; junction bases with no gene match: 3. The CDR3 bases are TGCAGCGTTGAAGACGGGACTAGCGGGAGATACACCGGGGAGCTGTTTTTT. Its translation: CSVEDGTSGRYTGELFF.

This clonotype was recorded many times. The chain has TRBV28 and TRBJ1-2; TRBD1 is a possible D gene (5 bases). Trimming stripped 4 bases from V and 1 base from J, with 19 bases between. The CDR3 totals 17 residues. Germline V gene data show CDR1 as MDHEN and CDR2 as SYDVKM. DNA of the CDR3: TGTGCCAGCAGTTCACCCCCGAGGGACCGAATTAACTATGGCTACACCTTC. Residues: CASSSPPRDRINYGYTF.

This chain links TRBV30 with TRBJ2-5, with D unclear. The ends were cut back, 0 bases at V and 1 base at J, with 6 bases in the middle. Germline V CDR1 and CDR2: GTSNPN, SVGIG (reference sequence). This CDR3 comprises 13 residues. The CDR3 nucleotides read TGTGCCTGGAGTGTGCAGCTCCAAGAGACCCAGTACTTC. Amino acids: CAWSVQLQETQYF.

This clonotype was detected only a few times. The gene calls are TRBV3-1 and TRBJ2-7; TRBD1 might be the D (5 bases). Germline values: CDR1 LGHDT, CDR2 YNNKEL (reference sequence). V was trimmed by 1 base and J by 3 bases, leaving 7 bases between them. The CDR3 totals 13 residues. DNA of the CDR3: TGTGCCAGCAGCCAAGCAGGGATCTACGAGCAGTACTTC. Translation: CASSQAGIYEQYF.

This clonotype was seen ten or more times. The chain couples TRBV2 to TRBJ1-5, with a weak D call TRBD1 (5 bases). The CDR3 is made up of 14 amino acids. From germline, CDR1 is SNHLY and CDR2 FYNNEI. Trimming shortened V by 9 bases and J by 3 bases, and 15 bases separated the two germline ends. The CDR3 region has the DNA TGTGCCAGTGACGATCGACAGAACAATCAGCCCCAGCATTTT. Translation gives CASDDRQNNQPQHF.

This clonotype was detected only a few times. CDR3 protein: CASSLNFLYEQYF. The DNA of the CDR3 is TGTGCCAGCAGTTTAAACTTCCTCTACGAGCAGTACTTC. The J gene is TRBJ2-7, the V gene TRBV28; D remains unclear. V was clipped by 2 bases and J by 3 bases, with 8 bases between them. Looked up from germline, CDR1 is MDHEN and CDR2 is SYDVKM. CDR3 size: 13 residues.

This clonotype occurred many times. The chain carries TRBV6-1 and TRBJ2-3, with 8 positions matching TRBD2. The trim removed 9 bases at V and 6 bases at J, leaving 14 bases unmatched. CDR1 and CDR2 (germline): MNHNS, SASEGT. The CDR3 runs to 15 residues. CDR3 protein: CASRWGGGSPDTQYF. CDR3 nucleotides: TGTGCCAGTCGGTGGGGCGGGGGGAGTCCGGATACGCAGTATTTT.

This clonotype has a count of ten or more. The chain combines TRBV20-1 with TRBJ2-3; a weak D match, TRBD2 (6 bases). The CDR3 runs 11 residues. Germline CDR1 DFQATT, CDR2 SNEGSKA (reference sequence). The germline V and J ends were trimmed by 6 bases and 11 bases, with 15 bases remaining between them. In DNA, the CDR3 is TGCAGTGCCAGGGAGGTTCGGGGGCAGTATTTT. Translation: CSAREVRGQYF.

In its sample, this clonotype was seen many times. The V gene is TRBV7-3, the J gene TRBJ2-1; a possible D gene is TRBD2 (6 bases). V lost 0 bases and J 6 bases, leaving 18 bases between the germline ends. CDR3 length: 17 residues. The germline V gene encodes CDR1 SGHTA and CDR2 FQGTGA. The CDR3 is CASSLTAGLRGGNEQFF. In DNA form, the CDR3 reads TGTGCCAGCAGCTTAACCGCGGGACTCCGTGGGGGCAATGAGCAGTTCTTC. Filled out from reference TRBV7-3 and TRBJ2-1, the complete variable domain reads GAGVSQTPSNKVTEKGKYVELRCDPISGHTALYWYRQSLGQGPEFLIYFQGTGAADDSGLPNDRFFAVRPEGSVSTLKIQRTERGDSAVYLCASSLTAGLRGGNEQFFGPGTRLTVL.

This chain connects TRBV30 to TRBJ2-5, with TRBD1 matching 8 bases. V lost 2 bases to trimming and J lost 5 bases; unmatched junction nucleotides: 4. CDR3 length: 13 amino acids. Germline-derived CDR1 and CDR2 are GTSNPN and SVGIG (reference sequence). CDR3 nucleotides: TGTGCCTGGAGTAATCACAGGGGGGAGACCCAGTACTTC. Translated: CAWSNHRGETQYF.

This clonotype has at least ten counts. The genes are TRBV20-1 and TRBJ2-5, with a possible D match to TRBD2 (5 bases). Germline CDR1 reads DFQATT; CDR2 reads SNEGSKA (reference sequence). V shed 4 bases and J shed 5 bases, with 14 bases lying between them. The CDR3 totals 13 residues. CDR3 in amino acids: CSATAGVHETQYF. CDR3 DNA: TGCAGTGCTACAGCCGGGGTACATGAGACCCAGTACTTC.

This clonotype has ten or more counts. The V and J genes are TRBV7-2 and TRBJ2-1; perhaps TRBD2 as D (6 bases). Deletions cut 5 bases from V and 3 bases from J, with 14 bases between. The CDR3 sequence is 15 residues long. CDR1 is SGHTA and CDR2 is FQGNSA in the germline V gene. The CDR3 sequence: CASSPGGSGYNEQFF. CDR3 nucleotide sequence: TGTGCCAGCAGCCCCGGGGGTAGCGGCTACAATGAGCAGTTCTTC.